Listed here is a single TCR beta chain. The data were taken from a study of blood T cell repertoires in COVID-19. Categorization into cohorts depended on clinical history that participants reported. Original methodology: Reference gene primers were amplified, and this amplification served to estimate nucleated cell counts. Here immunoSEQ multiplex PCR was the method, and the copy in TCRdb shows in-frame clones only, minus some. V and J calls and clone size follow that table, whereas D and trimming were derived from the DNA. The sample lists hundreds of thousands of clones, 65% to 90% seen once, with under 2% in the top ten. Germline V gives CDR1 WNHNN, CDR2 SYGVQD (reference sequence). V dropped 4 bases and J dropped 5; count of bases not matched to a gene: 1. CDR3 length: 14 residues.

Sequencing used PBMCs or T cells enriched from blood (not recorded which). This sequence originates from a man aged 40-49 years who had recovered from COVID-19. The rearrangement joins TRBV10-1 to TRBJ2-1; 11 bases are shared with TRBD2. CDR3 DNA: TGCGCCAGCAGTGCTAGCGGGGGGAACAATGAGCAGTTCTTC. This sequence encodes CASSASGGNNEQFF.